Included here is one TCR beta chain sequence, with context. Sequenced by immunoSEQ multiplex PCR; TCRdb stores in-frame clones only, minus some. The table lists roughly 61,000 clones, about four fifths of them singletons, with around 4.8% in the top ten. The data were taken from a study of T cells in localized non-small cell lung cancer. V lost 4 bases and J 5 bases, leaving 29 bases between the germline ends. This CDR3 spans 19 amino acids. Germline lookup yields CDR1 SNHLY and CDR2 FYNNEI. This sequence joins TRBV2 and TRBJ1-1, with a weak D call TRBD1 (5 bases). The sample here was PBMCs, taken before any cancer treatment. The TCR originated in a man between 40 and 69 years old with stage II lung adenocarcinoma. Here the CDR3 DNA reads TGTGCCAGCAGTGCAACTACCATCGGCCCCCGGGGCCGAGGGACTGAAGCTTTCTTT. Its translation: CASSATTIGPRGRGTEAFF.